The 26 T cell receptor beta chains listed next were all sequenced from one sample in a study of molecular identifiers for immune sequencing clone quantification. TCRdb called the PCR reads again in MiXCR, with one record for every CDR3 protein. The data contain about 640,000 distinct CDR3 sequences, just under 20% of them singletons. What was sequenced was naive CD8+ T cells from blood, with Jurkat cell RNA spiked in. Specified subset: FACS-sorted CD8+CD4-CCR7+CD45RA+ naive T cells. These receptors originate from a human donor in good health. Some libraries in this study had Jurkat cell RNA spiked in.

This clonotype has a count of ten or more. The rearrangement joins TRBV5-4 to TRBJ2-3; no reliable D call. The germline V gene encodes CDR1 SGHNT and CDR2 YYREEE (reference sequence). Between the trimmed V and J ends, which lost 1 base and 5 bases, there was a span of 2 bases. The CDR3 covers 11 residues. CDR3 sequence (DNA): TGTGCCAGCAGCTTGCTAGATACGCAGTATTTT. It specifies CASSLLDTQYF.

The gene calls are TRBV7-9 and TRBJ2-1, with D unresolved. Germline CDR1 reads SEHNR; CDR2 reads FQNEAQ (reference sequence). The CDR3 has 15 amino acids. V was clipped by 3 bases and J by 0 bases, with 9 bases between them. The CDR3 sequence: CASSFLFSSYNEQFF. Here the CDR3 DNA reads TGTGCCAGCAGCTTTCTTTTCAGCTCCTACAATGAGCAGTTCTTC.

This clonotype was seen a single time. Compared with germline, one end of the junction differs, possibly owing to a read error. The V gene is TRBV5-3, the J gene TRBJ1-2; D perhaps matches TRBD1 (6 bases). TRBV5-3 is labeled an ORF, and its function is uncertain. The CDR3 runs 14 residues. The CDR3 here is CASSLSGAAYGYTF. As DNA, the CDR3 is TGTGCCAGCAGCTTGTCGGGGGCGGCCTATGGCTACACCTTC.

There are a few counts of this clonotype. The chain joins TRBV2 to TRBJ2-1; weak D call: TRBD1 (7 bases). The germline gives CDR1 SNHLY, CDR2 FYNNEI. This CDR3 comprises 16 residues. Trimming left V 6 bases short and J 5 bases short, with 20 bases between. In DNA, the CDR3 is TGTGCCAGCAGCAAGGAGGAGGGACAGTACCACAATGAGCAGTTCTTC. Translated: CASSKEEGQYHNEQFF.

This chain joins TRBV28 and TRBJ1-3, with D unresolved. CDR3 length: 13 amino acids. CDR1 is MDHEN, CDR2 SYDVKM, per germline. V was shortened by 7 bases and J by 1 base, with 8 bases between the two germline ends. CDR3: CASKVGSGNTIYF. The CDR3, as DNA: TGTGCCAGCAAGGTTGGGTCTGGAAACACCATATATTTT.

This clonotype appeared many times. The gene calls are TRBV30 and TRBJ2-7; D is uncertain. This CDR3 comprises 11 residues. Per the germline V gene, CDR1 is GTSNPN and CDR2 is SVGIG (reference sequence). Between the trimmed V and J ends, which lost 5 bases and 7 bases, there was a span of 12 bases. The CDR3 loop is CAWAAGDEQYF. In nucleotides, the CDR3 is TGTGCCTGGGCGGCTGGGGATGAGCAGTACTTC.

As regards this clonotype: A read error may be the cause here, since a much bigger clone is one base away. V is TRBV12-3 or TRBV12-4 and J is TRBJ1-5; D perhaps matches TRBD1 (5 bases). This CDR3 has 14 amino acids. CDR3 residues: CASSIAGPGQPQHF. The CDR3 DNA is TGTGCCAGCAGTATAGCAGGGCCTGGTCAGCCCCAGCATTTT.

Of note for this clonotype: One base away lies a much larger clone, so this may be a sequencing read error. No conserved phenylalanine or tryptophan is present at the end of the CDR3, so a read error is the likely explanation. The CDR3 bases are TGTGCCAGTACCTCCGGGACTAGAGGGTTAAATACGCAGTATTCT. This encodes CASTSGTRGLNTQYS. This sequence joins TRBV19 and TRBJ2-3; 8 bases fit TRBD2. Per germline, CDR1 LNHDA and CDR2 SQIVND (reference sequence). The CDR3 runs to 15 residues. Trimming took 7 bases from V and 7 from J; bases not matched to a gene: 13.

This clonotype was detected ten times or more. The chain recombines TRBV29-1 with TRBJ2-7, with 12 nucleotides matching TRBD1. The CDR3 spans 15 residues. Germline V gives CDR1 SQVTM, CDR2 ANQGSEA. After removal of 6 bases from V and 2 bases from J, the junction contained 8 bases not matched to a gene. Here the CDR3 DNA reads TGCAGCGTCGAAAAGGGACAGGGGGCGGCCTACGAGCAGTACTTC. It yields the protein CSVEKGQGAAYEQYF.

Worth noting for this clonotype: Since a much larger clone is just one base distant, this may be a read error. The chain links TRBV4-1 to TRBJ1-6; no firm D call. The germline V gene encodes CDR1 MGHRA and CDR2 YSYEKL. V lost 0 bases and J 8 bases, leaving 14 bases between the germline ends. The CDR3 consists of 16 residues. DNA for the CDR3: TGCGCCAGCAGCCAAGAAGCCGGGATTTCGGATTCACCCCTCCACTTT. Translated: CASSQEAGISDSPLHF.

This clonotype was counted many times. The V gene is TRBV27, the J gene TRBJ2-1, with TRBD1 matching 12 bases. Germline values: CDR1 MNHEY, CDR2 SMNVEV (reference sequence). The J segment lost 12 bases and the V segment lost 2 bases, leaving 8 bases of the junction unmatched. There are 15 residues in the CDR3. Here the CDR3 DNA reads TGTGCCAGCAGTTTAGGGACAGGGGGCTCCCCTGGGCAGTTCTTC. It translates to CASSLGTGGSPGQFF.

This clonotype was observed many times. The J gene is TRBJ1-5, the V gene TRBV6-6; a weak D match, TRBD1 (5 bases). Trimming stripped 2 bases from V and 2 bases from J, with 13 bases between. The CDR3 sequence is 16 residues long. The V gene's germline CDR1 is MNHNY and CDR2 SVGAGI (reference sequence). The CDR3 nucleotides read TGTGCCAGCAGTTACACAATTGGCAGGGGCAATCAGCCCCAGCATTTT. Its protein is CASSYTIGRGNQPQHF.

In its sample, this clonotype was seen many times. The V and J genes are TRBV9 and TRBJ2-3, with 8 bases that match TRBD2. Germline V gives CDR1 SGDLS, CDR2 YYNGEE. Trimming cost V 1 base and J 4 bases; bases outside gene matches: 5. This CDR3 spans 15 amino acids. The CDR3 protein is CASSVITSGADTQYF. For the CDR3, the DNA is TGTGCCAGCAGCGTAATAACTAGCGGCGCAGATACGCAGTATTTT.

As for this clonotype: Being one base from a much bigger clone, this may be a read error. The rearrangement links TRBV14 to TRBJ2-3; D perhaps matches TRBD2 (6 bases). Trimming stripped 2 bases from V and 4 bases from J, with 13 bases between. The CDR3 sequence is 15 residues long. The germline V gene encodes CDR1 SGHDN and CDR2 FVKESK. This CDR3 is CASSQSGVISDTQYF. CDR3 nucleotides: TGTGCCAGCAGCCAATCGGGGGTAATCTCAGATACGCAGTATTTT.

The sample holds many counts of this clonotype. This rearrangement joins TRBV5-1 to TRBJ2-1; possibly TRBD1 for D (6 bases). Germline V CDR1 and CDR2: SGHRS, YFSETQ. The CDR3 spans 11 residues. The V gene lost 2 bases and the J gene lost 10 bases, with 7 bases spanning the gap. CDR3 nucleotide sequence: TGCGCCAGCAGCTTTGGACAGGAGCAGTTCTTC. Protein sequence: CASSFGQEQFF.

There are many counts of this clonotype. The chain uses TRBV29-1 and TRBJ2-3, with 11 bases lining up with TRBD2. Germline V gene sequence: CDR1 SQVTM, CDR2 ANQGSEA. Unmatched junction bases numbered 6, after V lost 0 bases and J lost 10 bases. The CDR3 length is 14 residues. The CDR3 reads CSVEDLAGGQPQYF. CDR3 in DNA: TGCAGCGTTGAAGATCTAGCGGGGGGCCAGCCGCAGTATTTT.

In this sample, this clonotype turned up a few times. V and J are TRBV2 and TRBJ2-7; 7 bases are shared with TRBD1. This CDR3 has 15 residues. Germline CDR1 is SNHLY and CDR2 is FYNNEI. Trimming at V came to 6 bases and at J to 4 bases, leaving 12 bases not matched to a gene. The CDR3 region is CASSDYRDRRYEQYF. CDR3 DNA: TGTGCCAGCAGCGATTACCGGGACAGACGATACGAGCAGTACTTC.

On this clonotype itself: This sequence may be a read error, since a much larger clone differs from it by one base. The rearrangement joins TRBV7-9 to TRBJ1-2, with D unresolved. CDR1 and CDR2 (germline): SEHNR, FQNEAQ (reference sequence). Between the trimmed V and J ends, which lost 5 bases and 3 bases, there was a span of 10 bases. The CDR3 has 13 residues. The CDR3 is CASSPREDYGYTF. In nucleotides, the CDR3 is TGTGCCAGCAGCCCCAGAGAAGACTATGGCTACACCTTC.

Note on this clonotype: A single base separates this from a much larger clone, so it may be a read error. The chain combines TRBV4-2 with TRBJ2-2; 8 nucleotides align to TRBD1. CDR3 length equals 17 residues. In germline, CDR1 is LGHNA, CDR2 YNFKEQ. The CDR3 region has the DNA TGTGCCGGCAGCCAGGACGGACAGGGCGATTACGCCGGGGAGCTGTTTTTT. Translated, it gives CAGSQDGQGDYAGELFF.

The J gene is TRBJ1-6, the V gene TRBV7-2; D ambiguous. Germline CDR1 and CDR2: SGHTA and FQGNSA. The V and J ends lost 4 bases and 0 bases respectively, with 13 bases between them. The CDR3 sequence is 17 residues long. CDR3 nucleotide sequence: TGTGCCAGCAGCTCCAAGAGCGGGAACTCCTATAATTCACCCCTCCACTTT. This encodes CASSSKSGNSYNSPLHF.

This clonotype showed up just a few times. This sequence joins TRBV6-2 or TRBV6-3 and TRBJ2-4; D possibly corresponds to TRBD1 (6 bases). The CDR3 consists of 14 residues. Germline V gene data show CDR1 as MNHEY and CDR2 as SVGEGT. With 2 bases removed from V and 6 bases from J, the gap between germline ends came to 11 bases. CDR3 in DNA: TGTGCCAGCAGTTACCCCGAAGGGGGAAACATTCAGTACTTC. This sequence encodes CASSYPEGGNIQYF.

The V and J genes are TRBV7-6 and TRBJ2-2; D tentatively reads TRBD1 or TRBD2 (5 bases each). The CDR3 extends over 16 amino acids. Trimming stripped 1 base from V and 4 bases from J, with 13 bases between. Looked up from germline, CDR1 is SGHVS and CDR2 is FNYEAQ. The CDR3 spells CASSLGGGLGTGELFF. CDR3 nucleotide sequence: TGTGCCAGCAGCTTAGGTGGGGGTTTGGGCACCGGGGAGCTGTTTTTT.

Only a few counts were recorded for this clonotype. The chain carries TRBV4-3 and TRBJ1-5, with a weak D call TRBD1 (6 bases). The CDR3 totals 15 residues. V shed 2 bases and J shed 1 base, with 9 bases lying between them. Germline CDR1 LGHNA, CDR2 YSLEER. CDR3 protein: CASSQSQGSNQPQHF. The CDR3 DNA follows: TGCGCCAGCAGCCAATCACAGGGAAGCAATCAGCCCCAGCATTTT.

In this sample, this clonotype turned up many times. The rearrangement uses TRBV20-1 and TRBJ2-7, with a possible D match to TRBD1 (7 bases). The CDR3 consists of 15 residues. The V end was cut by 5 bases, the J end by 0 bases, with 17 bases between. Germline assignment: CDR1 DFQATT and CDR2 SNEGSKA (reference sequence). The CDR3 sequence is CSAEEGAGSSYEQYF. CDR3 nucleotide sequence: TGCAGTGCTGAAGAGGGGGCGGGAAGCTCCTACGAGCAGTACTTC.

Concerning this clonotype: With a much larger clone just one base away, this may be a read error. The chain links TRBV4-3 to TRBJ2-5; TRBD2 matches 8 bases. The germline V gene has CDR1 LGHNA and CDR2 YSLEER. CDR3 length: 17 amino acids. CDR3: CASSQDTASGPQGTQYF. CDR3 coding DNA: TGCGCCAGCAGCCAAGATACGGCTAGCGGGCCCCAAGGGACCCAGTACTTC.

This clonotype was detected a few times. V gene TRBV6-5 combines with J gene TRBJ1-1; D might be TRBD1 (6 bases). Germline loops: CDR1 MNHEY, CDR2 SVGAGI. Trimming cost V 6 bases and J 1 base, with 9 bases left between them. The CDR3 covers 13 residues. The CDR3 sequence is CASRAGANTEAFF. The CDR3 DNA is TGTGCCAGCAGGGCAGGGGCGAACACTGAAGCTTTCTTT.